Detailed here is one T cell receptor (beta chain). Profiling relied on immunoSEQ multiplex PCR, and the TCRdb table lists in-frame clones only, not all of them. Of some 150,000 clones in the sample, roughly 80% were seen once. The sample originates from a study of blood T cell repertoires in COVID-19. Across the whole study: T cells, B-cell-depleted T cells, or PBMCs supplied cDNA or gDNA.

The CDR3 length is 14 residues. The ends lost 8 bases at V and 3 bases at J; junction bases unmatched: 10. CDR1 and CDR2 from the germline V gene are SGHTA and FQGNSA. This chain links TRBV7-2 with TRBJ2-7; 7 bases line up with TRBD1. Sequencing input: peripheral blood. The TCR comes from a man between 60 and 75 years old with acute or convalescent COVID-19. The CDR3 reads CASSRGDSFYEQYF. The CDR3 region has the DNA TGTGCCAGCTCCCGAGGGGACAGCTTCTACGAGCAGTACTTC.